This T cell receptor beta chain was captured in a study of tumour-infiltrating T cells in Burkitt lymphoma. The wider study: All epidemiological Burkitt lymphoma subtypes were represented in the cohort. Points from the study as a whole: Public clonotypes, several, appeared across numerous Burkitt lymphoma patients.

Trimming pared 5 bases from V and 0 bases from J, leaving 7 bases between. Germline CDR1 reads SSHAT; CDR2 reads FNYEAQ (reference sequence). The CDR3 consists of 14 residues. Assay used: immunoSEQ multiplex PCR; TCRdb lists only in-frame clones, some missing. The top ten hold roughly 2.6% of the sample, which has about 46,000 clones, roughly 30% seen once. To note about this clone: Its antigen remains unknown.

The specimen was tumor tissue. This TCR was sampled from a human donor with Burkitt lymphoma. The rearrangement links TRBV7-7 to TRBJ2-2; D not certain. The CDR3 DNA reads TGTGCCAGCAGCCTCAATCCGAACACCGGGGAGCTGTTTTTT. This sequence encodes CASSLNPNTGELFF.